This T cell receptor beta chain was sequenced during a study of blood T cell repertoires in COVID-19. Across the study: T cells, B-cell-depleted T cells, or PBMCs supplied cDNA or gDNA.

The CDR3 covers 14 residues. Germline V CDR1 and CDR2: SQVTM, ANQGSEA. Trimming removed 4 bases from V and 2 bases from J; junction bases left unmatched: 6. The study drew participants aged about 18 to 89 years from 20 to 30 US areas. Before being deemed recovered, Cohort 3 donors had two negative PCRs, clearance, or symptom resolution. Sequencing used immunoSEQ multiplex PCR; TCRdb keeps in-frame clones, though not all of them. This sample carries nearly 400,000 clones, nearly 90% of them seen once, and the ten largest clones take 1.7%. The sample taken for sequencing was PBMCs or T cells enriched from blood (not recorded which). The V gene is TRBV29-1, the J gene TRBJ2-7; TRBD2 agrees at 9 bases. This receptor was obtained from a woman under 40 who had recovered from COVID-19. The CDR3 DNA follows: TGCAGCGTTGCCATTCGCGGGGGGGCCTACGAGCAGTACTTC. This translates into CSVAIRGGAYEQYF.